Following are 19 T cell receptor beta chains from one sample sequenced in a study of regulatory T cells in long-lasting Graves disease. As to time point: newly diagnosed GD, antithyroid drugs for less than 3 months. Following extraction of RNA from PBMCs, that RNA was used to make the TCR library. TCR beta libraries were built with iRepertoire HTBI primers and Arm-PCR of CDR3 regions. TCRdb fed the multiplex PCR reads into MiXCR, producing one record per CDR3 protein. Among approximately 300,000 distinct CDR3 sequences, 18% were seen once, and the ten largest hold approximately 35%. The sample in question was peripheral blood mononuclear cells (PBMCs), obtained at new diagnosis, from a patient treated with antithyroid drugs. The receptors here all came from a female donor with Graves disease.

As concerns this clonotype: A far larger clone lies a single base away; this is likely a read error. The chain has TRBV27 and TRBJ2-5; the match to TRBD2 covers 7 bases. J gave up 2 bases and V 5 bases, and 8 bases lay outside the gene matches. From germline, CDR1 is MNHEY and CDR2 SMNVEV (reference sequence). The CDR3 loop spans 15 amino acids. The CDR3 loop reads CASSDPSSGQETQYF. CDR3 nucleotide sequence: TGTGCCAGCAGTGATCCCTCTAGCGGACAAGAGACCCAGTACTTC.

On this clonotype: A far larger clone is a single base away, which makes a read error likely. The rearrangement joins TRBV28 to TRBJ2-7; no clear D. V gave up 6 bases and J gave up 0 bases, with 6 bases separating them. This CDR3 region has 12 residues. Germline V gene sequence: CDR1 MDHEN, CDR2 SYDVKM. CDR3 nucleotide sequence: TGTGCCAGCAGCCCATACTCCTACGAGCAGTACTTC. This sequence encodes CASSPYSYEQYF.

This clonotype was seen at least ten times. The genes are TRBV30 and TRBJ2-5; no clear D gene. The ends were cut back, 1 base at V and 3 bases at J, with 9 bases in the middle. From germline, CDR1 is GTSNPN and CDR2 SVGIG (reference sequence). The CDR3 has 13 residues. The CDR3 loop reads CAWSGGIEETQYF. Written as DNA, the CDR3 is TGTGCCTGGAGTGGGGGAATCGAAGAGACCCAGTACTTC.

This clonotype appeared many times. The chain recombines TRBV5-1 with TRBJ2-7, with 7 bases matching TRBD1. Germline loops: CDR1 SGHRS, CDR2 YFSETQ. The CDR3 sequence is 17 residues long. V was pared by 0 bases and J by 7 bases, with 16 bases of the junction left unmatched. The CDR3 is CASSLGTGEVGEEEQYF. CDR3 sequence (DNA): TGCGCCAGCAGCTTGGGCACAGGGGAAGTCGGCGAGGAAGAGCAGTACTTC.

In the case of this clonotype: This CDR3 is missing its conserved last phenylalanine or tryptophan, likely due to a read error. The rearrangement links TRBV5-8 to TRBJ2-5; D gene ambiguous. This CDR3 spans 15 amino acids. Germline V CDR1 and CDR2: SGHTS, YDEGEE. For the CDR3, the DNA is TGCGCCAGCAGCTTGGCCTGGGGTATCTCTAAGACCCAGTACCTC. This gives the protein CASSLAWGISKTQYL.

This clonotype was detected many times. The J gene is TRBJ2-3, the V gene TRBV9; 11 bases align to TRBD2. This CDR3 contains 18 residues. Trimming cost V 2 bases and J 11 bases; bases outside gene matches: 19. Germline V lookup: CDR1 SGDLS, CDR2 YYNGEE. The CDR3 region has the DNA TGTGCCAGCAGCGTTGGGGGGATAGCGGGAGGGCCCCGCGAAGAGCAGTATTTT. It is translated as CASSVGGIAGGPREEQYF.

Only a few counts were recorded for this clonotype. Given a much more abundant clone one base away, this may be a read error. The CDR3 sequence: CSAPNRLAGATGELFF. The CDR3 DNA reads as TGCAGTGCTCCTAATCGACTAGCGGGAGCCACCGGGGAGCTGTTTTTT. V and J are TRBV20-1 and TRBJ2-2; TRBD2 matches 12 bases. The V and J ends lost 5 bases and 4 bases, in that order; junction bases with no gene match: 8. The CDR3 has 16 amino acids. Per germline, CDR1 DFQATT and CDR2 SNEGSKA (reference sequence).

As concerns this clonotype: This probably arose from a read error, given a far larger clone one base away. V usage is TRBV10-3 and J usage is TRBJ2-1; D might be TRBD2 (6 bases). The J call may be faulty, since TRBJ2-5 better matches the DNA end. This CDR3 comprises 18 residues. Germline assignment: CDR1 ENHRY and CDR2 SYGVKD. For the CDR3, the DNA is TGTGCCATCAGTGAGTCGCCTGGCGGGGTTGGGGTCCAAGAGGCCCAGTACTTC. Protein: CAISESPGGVGVQEAQYF.

This clonotype came up many times. The gene calls are TRBV28 and TRBJ1-5; D remains unclear. This CDR3 comprises 15 residues. CDR1 and CDR2 from the germline V gene are MDHEN and SYDVKM. The germline V and J ends were trimmed by 6 bases and 4 bases, with 16 bases remaining between them. CDR3 sequence reads: CASSFREGGNQPQHF. As DNA, the CDR3 is TGTGCCAGCAGCTTCCGGGAGGGCGGGAATCAGCCCCAGCATTTT.

This clonotype was observed at least ten times. The chain is built from TRBV5-1 and TRBJ1-2, with D unclear. Trimming cost V 0 bases and J 2 bases, with 8 bases left between them. Germline assignment: CDR1 SGHRS and CDR2 YFSETQ. This CDR3 has 14 residues. The CDR3 nucleotides read TGCGCCAGCAGCTTGGCGTCGGTAAACTATGGCTACACCTTC. This translates into CASSLASVNYGYTF. The whole variable domain, remainder taken from reference TRBV5-1 and TRBJ1-2, is KAGVTQTPRYLIKTRGQQVTLSCSPISGHRSVSWYQQTPGQGLQFLFEYFSETQRNKGNFPGRFSGRQFSNSRSEMNVSTLELGDSALYLCASSLASVNYGYTFGSGTRLTVV.

This chain links TRBV9 with TRBJ1-4; 8 bases agree with TRBD1. V lost 4 bases, J lost 6 bases, and 8 bases stayed unmatched. The CDR3 has 15 amino acids. Germline V gene data show CDR1 as SGDLS and CDR2 as YYNGEE. CDR3 DNA sequence: TGTGCCAGCAGCACGCCGGGACAGGCGGATGAAAAACTGTTTTTT. It specifies CASSTPGQADEKLFF.

This clonotype was picked up many times. The chain carries TRBV9 and TRBJ2-5, with TRBD2 matching over 10 bases. The CDR3 covers 14 residues. Trimming removed 3 bases from V and 1 base from J; junction bases left unmatched: 0. Germline V gene data show CDR1 as SGDLS and CDR2 as YYNGEE. CDR3 coding DNA: TGTGCCAGCAGCGCTAGCGGGAGCCAAGAGACCCAGTACTTC. It is translated as CASSASGSQETQYF.

There are a few counts of this clonotype. Possible read error: a much larger clone is one base away. V gene TRBV12-3 or TRBV12-4 combines with J gene TRBJ2-5; 11 bases fit TRBD2. CDR3 length: 17 residues. This CDR3 is CASSTRPGLAVQGTQYF. CDR3 coding DNA: TGTGCCAGCAGTACGAGACCGGGACTAGCGGTCCAAGGGACCCAGTACTTC.

The chain uses TRBV19 and TRBJ1-2; TRBD1 agrees at 12 bases. The junction had 10 bases not matched to a gene; V was cut back by 9 bases and J by 8 bases. The CDR3 extends over 14 amino acids. Per germline, CDR1 LNHDA and CDR2 SQIVND (reference sequence). The CDR3 spells CASIPGTGGWGYTF. The CDR3 coding sequence is TGTGCCAGCATCCCCGGGACAGGGGGCTGGGGCTACACCTTC.

Concerning this clonotype itself: A far larger clone is one base from this, pointing to a likely read error. The rearrangement joins TRBV10-3 to TRBJ1-2; D is unresolved. The germline V gene has CDR1 ENHRY and CDR2 SYGVKD. The CDR3 is 14 amino acids. The V and J ends lost 4 bases and 1 base respectively, with 10 bases between them. The CDR3 DNA follows: TGTGCCATCAGTGGGGGAAGTGTTAACTATGGCTACACCTTC. Its translation is CAISGGSVNYGYTF.

This clonotype was seen ten or more times. The chain employs TRBV4-1 and TRBJ2-3; D not resolved. The CDR3 is 17 amino acids. V was clipped by 1 base and J by 0 bases, with 14 bases between them. Germline CDR1 MGHRA, CDR2 YSYEKL. The CDR3 DNA sequence: TGCGCCAGCAGCCAAGGGCTCAGACGGGCTAGCACAGATACGCAGTATTTT. Translated, it gives CASSQGLRRASTDTQYF.

Written as DNA, the CDR3 is TGCAGTGCTAGTGCGGGACTAGCGACTTCCTACGAGCAGTACTTC. Translated, it gives CSASAGLATSYEQYF. The rearrangement joins TRBV20-1 to TRBJ2-7; 10 positions match TRBD2. V trimming: 3 bases; J trimming: 1 base; junction bases outside the gene matches: 6. The CDR3 totals 15 residues. From germline, CDR1 is DFQATT and CDR2 SNEGSKA (reference sequence).

This clonotype was counted ten times or more. The rearrangement joins TRBV7-9 to TRBJ2-7, with a possible D match to TRBD1 (5 bases). Germline V gene lookup returns CDR1 SEHNR and CDR2 FQNEAQ (reference sequence). This CDR3 spans 15 amino acids. V gave up 5 bases and J gave up 3 bases, with 17 bases separating them. This CDR3 is CASSRTSPQGYEQYF. CDR3 in DNA: TGTGCCAGCAGCAGAACCAGCCCCCAGGGCTACGAGCAGTACTTC. Variable domain in full (rest from reference TRBV7-9 and TRBJ2-7): DTGVSQNPRHKITKRGQNVTFRCDPISEHNRLYWYRQTLGQGPEFLTYFQNEAQLEKSRLLSDRFSAERPKGSFSTLEIQRTEQGDSAMYLCASSRTSPQGYEQYFGPGTRLTVT.

Turning to this clonotype: Possible read error: a much larger clone is one base away. The rearrangement joins TRBV7-2 to TRBJ2-7, with no clear D. CDR3 length equals 13 residues. CDR1 is SGHTA, CDR2 FQGNSA, per germline. The CDR3 DNA reads as TGTGCCAGCAGCTTATCCCAAACCTACGATCAGTACTTC. It encodes CASSLSQTYDQYF. The full variable domain, in which reference TRBV7-2 and TRBJ2-7 provide the parts outside the CDR3, is GAGVSQSPSNKVTEKGKDVELRCDPISGHTALYWYRQSLGQGLEFLIYFQGNSAPDKSGLPSDRFSAERTGGSVSTLTIQRTQQEDSAVYLCASSLSQTYDQYFGPGTRLTVT.